This T cell receptor (beta chain) was observed in a study of cytomegalovirus exposure and HLA in healthy donors. Findings and limits, study-wide: Analyzed later, most CMV-associated TCR beta chains appeared HLA-restricted. Information on immune exposure was restricted to one variable (CMV serostatus). The study put 150 to 200 TCR beta chains on its list as cytomegalovirus-associated.

The CDR3 extends over 12 amino acids. V was trimmed by 2 bases and J by 7 bases, leaving 9 bases between them. Germline values: CDR1 KGHSH, CDR2 LQKENI. The PCR made use of 60 Vbeta and 13 Jbeta primers. TCRdb's table, derived via immunoSEQ multiplex PCR, lists solely in-frame clones and lacks some. Of some 130,000 clones detected, around four fifths appear once; the ten largest clones hold under 1.5%. A remark on this clone: Its antigen is unknown.

Sequencing input: PBMCs. This receptor was taken from a female donor in good health and CMV-seronegative. J is TRBJ2-7 and V is TRBV18; tentatively, D is TRBD1 (6 bases). For the CDR3, the DNA is TGTGCCAGCTCACCAAACAGGGAGGAGCAGTACTTC. This encodes CASSPNREEQYF.